One sample yielded the 22 T cell receptor beta chains listed below, sequenced in a study of T cells after yellow fever vaccination. TCRdb re-derived calls from the 5' RACE reads in MiXCR, one entry per CDR3 protein. In the table there are roughly 96,000 distinct CDR3 sequences, about 8.2% of which are singletons. The sequencing here drew on CD8+ T cells not binding an NS4B(214-222) dextramer, sorted from PBMCs, taken about 2 weeks after the first yellow fever vaccination. The receptors originated from a man in his late teens or twenties who received the YFV17D yellow fever vaccine.

This clonotype turned up a few times. V usage is TRBV9 and J usage is TRBJ2-3; 12 bases are a match to TRBD2. CDR1 is SGDLS and CDR2 is YYNGEE in the germline V gene. J lost 4 bases, V lost 4 bases, and 10 bases had no gene match. CDR3 length: 17 residues. The chain's CDR3 is CASSPRSGTSGPDTQYF. DNA for the CDR3: TGTGCCAGCAGCCCCAGAAGTGGGACTAGCGGGCCAGATACGCAGTATTTT.

There are a few counts of this clonotype. J is TRBJ1-4 and V is TRBV12-3 or TRBV12-4; no firm D call. V lost 6 bases, J lost 0 bases, and 11 bases lay in between. The CDR3 has 15 residues. CDR3 protein: CASRGSGPTNEKLFF. The CDR3 DNA follows: TGTGCCAGCAGGGGCTCGGGCCCAACTAATGAAAAACTGTTTTTT.

This clonotype was observed a few times. The chain employs TRBV7-9 and TRBJ2-7; D perhaps matches TRBD2 (6 bases). V shed 5 bases and J shed 1 base, with 15 bases lying between them. Germline V gene sequence: CDR1 SEHNR, CDR2 FQNEAQ (reference sequence). This CDR3 spans 15 amino acids. CDR3 bases: TGTGCCAGCAGCCCCCGGGACTTGCCTTCCTACGAGCAGTACTTC. Its protein product is CASSPRDLPSYEQYF.

The chain links TRBV10-1 to TRBJ2-7; 9 nucleotides line up with TRBD1. J gave up 3 bases and V 5 bases, and 5 bases lay outside the gene matches. Germline CDR1 and CDR2: WNHNN and SYGVQD (reference sequence). The CDR3 has 14 residues. The CDR3 DNA reads as TGCGCCAGCAGTAAGGACAGGGGATACTACGAGCAGTACTTC. Translation: CASSKDRGYYEQYF.

J is TRBJ2-5 and V is TRBV12-3 or TRBV12-4, with 9 bases that match TRBD2. This CDR3 comprises 14 residues. Trimming at V came to 7 bases and at J to 4 bases, leaving 7 bases not matched to a gene. The CDR3 DNA follows: TGTGCCAGCAACAGGGGACTAGCTGGAGAGACCCAGTACTTC. Residues: CASNRGLAGETQYF.

This chain links TRBV3-1 with TRBJ2-5; 7 positions match TRBD2. CDR1 and CDR2 (germline): LGHDT, YNNKEL (reference sequence). V shed 1 base and J 8 bases; nucleotides not matched to a gene: 10. The CDR3 is 15 amino acids. The CDR3: CASSQGLFAGVTQYF. Written as DNA, the CDR3 is TGTGCCAGCAGCCAAGGTTTATTTGCGGGAGTTACCCAGTACTTC.

The table lists this clonotype with many counts. The chain couples TRBV2 to TRBJ1-2, with a possible D match to TRBD1 (5 bases). Germline V gene sequence: CDR1 SNHLY, CDR2 FYNNEI. CDR3 length equals 12 residues. Between the trimmed V and J ends, which lost 6 bases and 7 bases, there was a span of 12 bases. CDR3 DNA: TGTGCCAGCAGGGGACGAGCTGTTGGCTACACCTTC. This translates into CASRGRAVGYTF.

J is TRBJ1-2 and V is TRBV5-6; D is unclear. V lost 0 bases, J lost 4 bases, and 10 bases lay in between. The CDR3 runs 14 residues. Per germline, CDR1 SGHDT and CDR2 YYEEEE. The DNA for the CDR3 is TGTGCCAGCAGCTTGGGCGATACTGGCTATGGCTACACCTTC. It specifies CASSLGDTGYGYTF.

This clonotype was detected only a few times. This chain joins TRBV7-9 and TRBJ2-5; 8 bases line up with TRBD1. Unmatched junction bases numbered 7, after V lost 5 bases and J lost 5 bases. The CDR3 covers 14 residues. Germline CDR1 SEHNR, CDR2 FQNEAQ (reference sequence). CDR3 DNA sequence: TGTGCCAGCAGCCTCAGGGGGCGCGTGGAGACCCAGTACTTC. It translates to CASSLRGRVETQYF.

The chain combines TRBV27 with TRBJ2-1; 7 bases map to TRBD2. Germline CDR1 is MNHEY and CDR2 is SMNVEV (reference sequence). The CDR3 is 15 residues long. The trim removed 2 bases at V and 0 bases at J, leaving 1 base unmatched. CDR3 in DNA: TGTGCCAGCAGTTTAGGGACTACCTCCTACAATGAGCAGTTCTTC. It codes for CASSLGTTSYNEQFF.

This clonotype was observed at least ten times. The chain joins TRBV4-3 to TRBJ2-4; D uncertain. The germline gives CDR1 LGHNA, CDR2 YSLEER. V lost 3 bases, J lost 1 base, and 13 bases lay in between. The length of the CDR3 is 16 residues. This chain's CDR3 is CASSHNYPIAKNIQYF. CDR3 bases: TGCGCCAGCAGCCACAACTACCCGATTGCCAAAAACATTCAGTACTTC.

This clonotype has only a few counts. The J gene is TRBJ2-2, the V gene TRBV20-1; 14 positions agree with TRBD2. Germline loops: CDR1 DFQATT, CDR2 SNEGSKA (reference sequence). The CDR3 is 17 residues long. V was clipped by 0 bases and J by 6 bases; unmatched bases: 6. As DNA, the CDR3 is TGCAGTGCTAGAGATGGAAGACTAGCGGGGGGGCCCGGGGAGCTGTTTTTT. This encodes CSARDGRLAGGPGELFF.

The V call is TRBV6-2 or TRBV6-3, the J call TRBJ2-7; D gene uncertain. The V end was cut by 4 bases, the J end by 3 bases, with 7 bases between. The CDR3 totals 12 residues. Germline loops: CDR1 MNHEY, CDR2 SVGEGT. CDR3 in amino acids: CASSFPDYEQYF. The CDR3 bases are TGTGCCAGCAGTTTTCCTGACTACGAGCAGTACTTC.

Comments on this clonotype: One end of the junction varies from germline; a read error may be responsible. J is TRBJ2-3 and V is TRBV4-2; 7 bases are shared with TRBD2. The CDR3 runs to 16 residues. CDR1 is LGHNA, CDR2 YNFKEQ, per germline. CDR3 bases: TGCGCCAGCAGCCAAGTGTTGGCGGGGGGCACAGATACGCAGTATTTT. Translating it yields CASSQVLAGGTDTQYF.

This clonotype has more than one count but fewer than ten. The V gene is TRBV6-1, the J gene TRBJ2-2; D not resolved. The V and J ends lost 8 bases and 3 bases respectively, with 10 bases between them. CDR1 and CDR2 (germline): MNHNS, SASEGT. The CDR3 totals 13 residues. CDR3 residues: CASGLGDTGELFF. The DNA for the CDR3 is TGTGCCAGCGGGCTGGGTGACACCGGGGAGCTGTTTTTT.

This clonotype was counted only a few times. One end of the junction varies from germline; a read error may be responsible. This rearrangement joins TRBV6-5 to TRBJ2-1, with 11 nucleotides matching TRBD1. The CDR3 extends over 19 amino acids. Germline-derived CDR1 and CDR2 are MNHEY and SVGAGI. CDR3 sequence reads: CASSYTGTGGFRSYNEQFF. CDR3 bases: TGTGCCAGCAGTTACACCGGGACAGGGGGGTTCCGTTCCTATAATGAGCAGTTCTTC.

The genes are TRBV28 and TRBJ2-5; 8 bases match TRBD1. This CDR3 is built from 17 residues. V lost 8 bases, J lost 0 bases, and 14 bases stayed unmatched. CDR1 and CDR2 from the germline V gene are MDHEN and SYDVKM. CDR3 coding DNA: TGTGCCAGCCTGAATGAACAGGACAGGGCTAACCAAGAGACCCAGTACTTC. It is translated as CASLNEQDRANQETQYF.

V is TRBV4-1 and J is TRBJ2-1, with D tentatively TRBD1 (6 bases). CDR1 and CDR2 (germline): MGHRA, YSYEKL. The ends were cut back, 3 bases at V and 4 bases at J, with 7 bases in the middle. The CDR3 extends over 13 amino acids. CDR3: CASSQGQYNEQFF. The CDR3 DNA reads as TGCGCCAGCAGCCAGGGACAATACAATGAGCAGTTCTTC.

The rearrangement uses TRBV13 and TRBJ2-5; D call uncertain. The V end was cut by 1 base, the J end by 5 bases, with 8 bases between. This CDR3 has 13 amino acids. CDR1 is PRHDT and CDR2 is FYEKMQ in the germline V gene (reference sequence). The CDR3 coding sequence is TGTGCCAGCAGCTTAGAACAAAGTGAGACCCAGTACTTC. Residues: CASSLEQSETQYF.

This clonotype was detected a few times. This chain joins TRBV7-2 and TRBJ2-7; TRBD1 matches 8 bases. Trimming removed 5 bases from V and 3 bases from J; junction bases left unmatched: 12. Germline assignment: CDR1 SGHTA and CDR2 FQGNSA. This CDR3 region has 16 residues. The CDR3 coding sequence is TGTGCCAGCAGCGACGACCCAGGGGGCTTTTTCTACGAGCAGTACTTC. As protein: CASSDDPGGFFYEQYF.

This clonotype was detected only a few times. The chain joins TRBV7-6 to TRBJ2-3, with TRBD2 identical over 9 bases. This CDR3 region has 15 residues. The germline V gene encodes CDR1 SGHVS and CDR2 FNYEAQ. V dropped 4 bases and J dropped 5; count of bases not matched to a gene: 7. The CDR3 sequence: CASSSIAGVQDTQYF. The CDR3 nucleotides read TGTGCCAGCAGCTCCATAGCGGGGGTTCAAGATACGCAGTATTTT.

The rearrangement joins TRBV6-5 to TRBJ2-6; D is ambiguous. The CDR3 extends over 15 amino acids. V was trimmed by 0 bases and J by 4 bases, leaving 7 bases between them. Germline V gives CDR1 MNHEY, CDR2 SVGAGI. CDR3 nucleotides: TGTGCCAGCAGTTACTCCGGCTCCGGGGCCAACGTCCTGACTTTC. This translates into CASSYSGSGANVLTF.